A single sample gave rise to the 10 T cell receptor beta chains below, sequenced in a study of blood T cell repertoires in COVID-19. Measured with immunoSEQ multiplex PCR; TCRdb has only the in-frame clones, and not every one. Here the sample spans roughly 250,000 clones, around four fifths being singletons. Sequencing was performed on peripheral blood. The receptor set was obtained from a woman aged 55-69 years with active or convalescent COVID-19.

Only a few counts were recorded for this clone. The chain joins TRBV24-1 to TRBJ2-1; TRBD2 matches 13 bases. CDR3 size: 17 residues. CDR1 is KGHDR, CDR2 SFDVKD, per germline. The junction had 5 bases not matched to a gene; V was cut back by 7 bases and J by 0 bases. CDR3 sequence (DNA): TGTGCCACCAGGGGACTAGCGGGATCGGGCTCCTACAATGAGCAGTTCTTC. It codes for CATRGLAGSGSYNEQFF.

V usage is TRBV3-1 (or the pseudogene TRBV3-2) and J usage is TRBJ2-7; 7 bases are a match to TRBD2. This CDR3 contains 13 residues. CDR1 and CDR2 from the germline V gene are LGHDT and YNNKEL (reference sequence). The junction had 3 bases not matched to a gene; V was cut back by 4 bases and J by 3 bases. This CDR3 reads CASSLGTNYEQYF. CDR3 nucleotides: TGTGCCAGCAGCCTGGGGACTAACTACGAGCAGTACTTC.

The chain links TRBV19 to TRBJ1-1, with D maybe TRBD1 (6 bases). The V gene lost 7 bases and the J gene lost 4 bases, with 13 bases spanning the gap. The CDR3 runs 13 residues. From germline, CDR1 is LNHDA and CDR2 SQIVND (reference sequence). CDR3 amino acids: CASNHIQGTEAFF. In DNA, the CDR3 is TGTGCCAGTAATCACATACAGGGCACTGAAGCTTTCTTT.

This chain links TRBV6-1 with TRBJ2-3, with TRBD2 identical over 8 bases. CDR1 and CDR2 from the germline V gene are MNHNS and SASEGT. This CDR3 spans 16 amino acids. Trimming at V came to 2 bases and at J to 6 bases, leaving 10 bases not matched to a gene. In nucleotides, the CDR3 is TGTGCCAGCAGTGAATTCCCTAGCGGGTTCATGGATACGCAGTATTTT. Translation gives CASSEFPSGFMDTQYF.

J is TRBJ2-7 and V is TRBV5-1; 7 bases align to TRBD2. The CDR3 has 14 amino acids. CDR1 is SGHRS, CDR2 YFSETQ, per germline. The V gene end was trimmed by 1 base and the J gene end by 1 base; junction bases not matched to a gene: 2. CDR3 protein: CASSLRGGSYEQYF. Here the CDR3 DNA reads TGCGCCAGCAGCTTGAGGGGAGGGTCCTACGAGCAGTACTTC.

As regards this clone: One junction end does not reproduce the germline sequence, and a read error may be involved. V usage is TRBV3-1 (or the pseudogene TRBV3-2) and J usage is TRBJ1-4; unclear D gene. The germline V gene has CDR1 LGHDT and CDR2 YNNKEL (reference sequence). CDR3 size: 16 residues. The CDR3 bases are TGTGCCAGCAGCCACCGATATTACCCAACTAATAAAAAACTGTTTTTT. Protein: CASSHRYYPTNKKLFF.

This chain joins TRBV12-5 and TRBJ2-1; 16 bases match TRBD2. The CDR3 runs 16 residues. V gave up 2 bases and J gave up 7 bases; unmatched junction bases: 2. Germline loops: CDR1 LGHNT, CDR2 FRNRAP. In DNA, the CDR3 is TGTGCTAGTGGTTTGTTGGGACTAGCGGGGGGGAATGAGCAGTTCTTC. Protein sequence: CASGLLGLAGGNEQFF.

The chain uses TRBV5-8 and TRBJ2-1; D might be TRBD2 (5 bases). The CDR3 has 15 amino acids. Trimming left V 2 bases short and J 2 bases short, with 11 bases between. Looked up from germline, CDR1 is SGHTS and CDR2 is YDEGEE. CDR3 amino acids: CASSFSGSPYNEQFF. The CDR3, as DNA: TGTGCCAGCAGCTTTTCGGGGTCCCCCTACAATGAGCAGTTCTTC.

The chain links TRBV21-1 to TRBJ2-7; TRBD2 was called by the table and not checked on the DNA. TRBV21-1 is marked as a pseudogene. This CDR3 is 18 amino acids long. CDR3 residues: CASSKGLAALASSYEQYF. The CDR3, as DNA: TGTGCCAGCAGCAAGGGACTAGCGGCCCTCGCGAGCTCCTACGAGCAGTACTTC.

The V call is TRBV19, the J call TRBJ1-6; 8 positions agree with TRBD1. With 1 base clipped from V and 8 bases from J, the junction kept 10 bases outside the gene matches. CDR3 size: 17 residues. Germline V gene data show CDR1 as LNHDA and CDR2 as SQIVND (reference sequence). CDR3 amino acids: CASSIGTGRVVDSPLHF. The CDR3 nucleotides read TGTGCCAGTAGTATAGGGACAGGGAGGGTTGTCGATTCACCCCTCCACTTT.